Listed below are T cell receptor beta chains from one sample, sequenced in a study of beta chain features in type 1 diabetes. Libraries were prepared by immunoSEQ multiplex PCR; TCRdb keeps only in-frame clonotypes and omits some of them. This sample has 450,000 or so clones, with more than 9.5% found just once. The source material was naive CD4+ T cells from blood. Source of these receptors: a woman between 18 and 29 years old in good health. The CDR3 runs from the conserved cysteine through the conserved F or W. The D gene is left open where the match is weak. A row's size may be missing; if present it is once, few, many or a size class.

j_gene: TRBJ2-3; d_gene: -; abundance: few; v_gene: TRBV7-3; CDR3nt: TGTGCCAGCAGCTTAACGGGGCTTGAAGGCACAGATACGCAGTATTTT; CDR3aa: CASSLTGLEGTDTQYF
j_gene: TRBJ2-5; d_gene: TRBD2; abundance: -; v_gene: TRBV7-2; CDR3nt: TGTGCCAGCAGCTTAACTAGCGGGGGGGCCAAAGAGACCCAGTACTTC; CDR3aa: CASSLTSGGAKETQYF
j_gene: TRBJ2-7; d_gene: TRBD2; abundance: few; v_gene: TRBV5-5; CDR3nt: TGTGCCAGCAGCTTCCTCAGCGGGAGATGGGGCTACGAGCAGTACTTC; CDR3aa: CASSFLSGRWGYEQYF
j_gene: TRBJ2-5; d_gene: -; abundance: few; v_gene: TRBV4-3; CDR3nt: TGCGCCAGCAGCCAAGCCCCGGTACAAGAGACCCAGTACTTC; CDR3aa: CASSQAPVQETQYF
j_gene: TRBJ2-4; d_gene: -; abundance: -; v_gene: TRBV7-9; CDR3nt: TGTGCCAGCAGCTTACGACAGATTGAGGACATTCAGTACTTC; CDR3aa: CASSLRQIEDIQYF
j_gene: TRBJ1-1; d_gene: -; abundance: -; v_gene: TRBV7-2; CDR3nt: TGTGCCAGCAGCTTAGTGCCGGAGGTCACTGAAGCTTTCTTT; CDR3aa: CASSLVPEVTEAFF
j_gene: TRBJ2-3; d_gene: -; abundance: -; v_gene: TRBV15; CDR3nt: TGTGCCACCAGCAGCCCAGGGATACTGCACACAGATACGCAGTATTTT; CDR3aa: CATSSPGILHTDTQYF
j_gene: TRBJ2-7; d_gene: TRBD2; abundance: -; v_gene: TRBV25-1; CDR3nt: TGTGCCAGCACCGGGACTAGCCCCAGCGAGCAGTACTTC; CDR3aa: CASTGTSPSEQYF
j_gene: TRBJ2-5; d_gene: -; abundance: -; v_gene: TRBV11-3; CDR3nt: TGTGCCAGCAGCCTTCCCCGGGGAGGAGTAGAGACCCAGTACTTC; CDR3aa: CASSLPRGGVETQYF
j_gene: TRBJ2-4; d_gene: -; abundance: few; v_gene: TRBV5-1; CDR3nt: TGCGCCAGCAGCCACCGGGACAAAAACATTCAGTACTTC; CDR3aa: CASSHRDKNIQYF
j_gene: TRBJ1-4; d_gene: -; abundance: -; v_gene: TRBV4-3; CDR3nt: TGCGCCAGCAGCCAAGATTGGTACAGATCGTTGAGTGAAAAACTGTTTTTT; CDR3aa: CASSQDWYRSLSEKLFF
j_gene: TRBJ2-5; d_gene: TRBD2; abundance: few; v_gene: TRBV5-1; CDR3nt: TGCGCCAGCAGCTTGCCCACAAGCGGGAGGGCCAAAGAGACCCAGTACTTC; CDR3aa: CASSLPTSGRAKETQYF
j_gene: TRBJ2-4; d_gene: -; abundance: -; v_gene: TRBV14; CDR3nt: TGTGCCAGCGGGCCCGCTCGCCGGGGGGCGGAAAACATTCAGTACTTC; CDR3aa: CASGPARRGAENIQYF
j_gene: TRBJ2-5; d_gene: TRBD1; abundance: few; v_gene: TRBV11-2; CDR3nt: TGTGCCAGCAGACGACAGGGAAAAGAGACCCAGTACTTC; CDR3aa: CASRRQGKETQYF
j_gene: TRBJ2-1; d_gene: -; abundance: -; v_gene: TRBV4-3; CDR3nt: TGCGCCAGCAGCCAGATCCCTAGCGCAACCTACAATGAGCAGTTCTTC; CDR3aa: CASSQIPSATYNEQFF
j_gene: TRBJ2-1; d_gene: TRBD1; abundance: few; v_gene: TRBV5-1; CDR3nt: TGCGCCAGCAGCTTGTTTACAGGGGCAGGAGATGAGCAGTTCTTC; CDR3aa: CASSLFTGAGDEQFF
j_gene: TRBJ2-2; d_gene: TRBD2; abundance: -; v_gene: TRBV27; CDR3nt: TGTGCCAGCAGTCCCCGACTAGCGGGGTTGGACACCGGGGAGCTGTTTTTT; CDR3aa: CASSPRLAGLDTGELFF
j_gene: TRBJ1-5; d_gene: TRBD1; abundance: -; v_gene: TRBV7-2; CDR3nt: TGTGCCAGCAGTCAAGACAGGGGGGACAATCAGCCCCAGCATTTT; CDR3aa: CASSQDRGDNQPQHF
j_gene: TRBJ1-2; d_gene: TRBD1; abundance: few; v_gene: TRBV7-9; CDR3nt: TGTGCCAGCAGACAGACAGGGGGCAACTATGGCTACACCTTC; CDR3aa: CASRQTGGNYGYTF
j_gene: TRBJ2-7; d_gene: -; abundance: few; v_gene: TRBV5-1; CDR3nt: TGCGCCAGCAGCTTCAGTCCCGTAACATTCTACGAGCAGTACTTC; CDR3aa: CASSFSPVTFYEQYF
j_gene: TRBJ2-2; d_gene: TRBD2; abundance: -; v_gene: TRBV14; CDR3nt: TGTGCCAGCAGCCCATCTAGCGGGGTTAACACCGGGGAGCTGTTTTTT; CDR3aa: CASSPSSGVNTGELFF
j_gene: TRBJ1-5; d_gene: -; abundance: -; v_gene: TRBV7-9; CDR3nt: TGTGCCAGCAGCTTAGCGGGTGGCAATCAGCCCCAGCATTTT; CDR3aa: CASSLAGGNQPQHF
j_gene: TRBJ2-7; d_gene: -; abundance: -; v_gene: TRBV2; CDR3nt: TGTGCCAGCAGTGAAATACGCCGGGGCGAGCAGTACTTC; CDR3aa: CASSEIRRGEQYF
j_gene: TRBJ1-3; d_gene: -; abundance: few; v_gene: TRBV27; CDR3nt: TGTGCCAGCAGACCGAGATGGGGAAACACCATATATTTT; CDR3aa: CASRPRWGNTIYF
j_gene: TRBJ2-1; d_gene: TRBD1; abundance: -; v_gene: TRBV7-6; CDR3nt: TGTGCCAGCAGCTTAGGGACAGGGGGCATCAATGAGCAGTTCTTC; CDR3aa: CASSLGTGGINEQFF
j_gene: TRBJ2-1; d_gene: -; abundance: few; v_gene: TRBV7-9; CDR3nt: TGTGCCAGCAGCTTAGTTCTAGGGGATGAGCAGTTCTTC; CDR3aa: CASSLVLGDEQFF
j_gene: TRBJ2-1; d_gene: TRBD2; abundance: few; v_gene: TRBV5-1; CDR3nt: TGCGCCAGCAGCTTTTTAACTAGCGGGAGGGGTGAGCAGTTCTTC; CDR3aa: CASSFLTSGRGEQFF
j_gene: TRBJ2-1; d_gene: -; abundance: -; v_gene: TRBV20-1; CDR3nt: TGCAGTGCTAGGGGTGGAAATGAGCAGTTCTTC; CDR3aa: CSARGGNEQFF
j_gene: TRBJ2-7; d_gene: TRBD1; abundance: -; v_gene: TRBV5-1; CDR3nt: TGCGCCAGCAGCAGCCAACCACAGGGGAGTTCTGAGCAGTACTTC; CDR3aa: CASSSQPQGSSEQYF
j_gene: TRBJ2-1; d_gene: TRBD2; abundance: -; v_gene: TRBV7-2; CDR3nt: TGTGCCAGCAGCTCTGCTAGCGGAAGCTCCTACAATGAGCAGTTCTTC; CDR3aa: CASSSASGSSYNEQFF
j_gene: TRBJ1-1; d_gene: -; abundance: -; v_gene: TRBV7-2; CDR3nt: TGTGCCAGCAGCTTCTCCCCTGCGGGCACTGAAGCTTTCTTT; CDR3aa: CASSFSPAGTEAFF
j_gene: TRBJ2-5; d_gene: TRBD1; abundance: many; v_gene: TRBV30; CDR3nt: TGTGCCTGGAGTCAGGACAGGGTCGGGTTGCTGCAGACCCAGTACTTC; CDR3aa: CAWSQDRVGLLQTQYF
j_gene: TRBJ2-3; d_gene: -; abundance: few; v_gene: TRBV29-1; CDR3nt: TGCAGCGCTCAGACTCGAAGGGGTACGCAGTATTTT; CDR3aa: CSAQTRRGTQYF